The 18 T cell receptor beta chains below were found in one sample sequenced in a study of CD8+ T cells in alopecia areata. Treatment here: oral pan-JAK inhibitor, 5-10 mg twice daily. cDNA serving as the sequencing template came from extracted, reverse transcribed RNA. Clones were read by immunoSEQ multiplex PCR, and TCRdb kept only the in-frame ones, dropping some. The sample lists around 150,000 clones, 65% to 90% occurring once. The sample was CD8+ T cells sorted from blood, taken at week 4, from a patient treated with tofacitinib. These receptors were obtained from a human donor with alopecia areata.

There are a few counts of this clone. V and J are TRBV13 and TRBJ2-5, with D possibly matching TRBD1 (6 bases). The CDR3 extends over 14 amino acids. Trimming removed 5 bases at V and 3 bases at J, with 13 bases between. Germline CDR1 is PRHDT and CDR2 is FYEKMQ (reference sequence). CDR3 sequence reads: CASSHRTVEETQYF. The CDR3, as DNA: TGTGCCAGCAGCCATAGGACAGTCGAAGAGACCCAGTACTTC. The full variable domain, with the rest looked up from reference TRBV13 and TRBJ2-5, is AAGVIQSPRHLIKEKRETATLKCYPIPRHDTVYWYQQGPGQDPQFLISFYEKMQSDKGSIPDRFSAQQFSDYHSELNMSSLELGDSALYFCASSHRTVEETQYFGPGTRLLVL.

This chain uses TRBV7-9 with TRBJ1-1, with TRBD1 as a possible D gene (5 bases). There are 15 residues in the CDR3. The V end was cut by 5 bases, the J end by 1 base, with 14 bases between. Germline V CDR1 and CDR2: SEHNR, FQNEAQ (reference sequence). This CDR3 reads CASSPHLGQNTEAFF. DNA for the CDR3: TGTGCCAGCAGCCCCCATTTAGGACAGAACACTGAAGCTTTCTTT.

Only a few counts were recorded for this clone. This chain joins TRBV2 and TRBJ2-7, with no clear D. The germline gives CDR1 SNHLY, CDR2 FYNNEI. The CDR3 has 12 residues. Trimming left V 3 bases short and J 3 bases short, with 6 bases between. The CDR3 DNA is TGTGCCAGCAGTGAGATCTTCTACGAGCAGTACTTC. Amino acid sequence: CASSEIFYEQYF. The full variable domain, completed using reference TRBV2 and TRBJ2-7, is EPEVTQTPSHQVTQMGQEVILRCVPISNHLYFYWYRQILGQKVEFLVSFYNNEISEKSEIFDDQFSVERPDGSNFTLKIRSTKLEDSAMYFCASSEIFYEQYFGPGTRLTVT.

The V and J genes are TRBV15 and TRBJ2-4; D ambiguous. CDR3 size: 11 residues. V was pared by 1 base and J by 9 bases, with 4 bases between. Germline lookup yields CDR1 LNHNV and CDR2 YYDKDF (reference sequence). The CDR3 loop reads CATSRGGIQYF. As DNA, the CDR3 is TGTGCCACCAGCAGAGGGGGCATTCAGTACTTC.

This clone was seen just once. The chain joins TRBV5-5 to TRBJ2-4; 8 bases agree with TRBD1. CDR3 length: 14 residues. Trimming at V came to 4 bases and at J to 8 bases, leaving 8 bases not matched to a gene. The germline V gene has CDR1 SGHKS and CDR2 YYEKEE (reference sequence). The CDR3, as DNA: TGTGCCAGCAGCACCGGACAGGGATGGGACATTCAGTACTTC. Protein: CASSTGQGWDIQYF.

V gene TRBV15 combines with J gene TRBJ1-2; D not certain. The germline CDR1 and CDR2 sequences are LNHNV and YYDKDF (reference sequence). The CDR3 is 15 residues long. V was clipped by 0 bases and J by 6 bases, with 14 bases between them. The CDR3 nucleotides read TGTGCCACCAGCAGAGATCGAGGGTACGGGAATGGCTACACCTTC. Protein product: CATSRDRGYGNGYTF. Complete variable domain (other parts from reference TRBV15 and TRBJ1-2): DAMVIQNPRYQVTQFGKPVTLSCSQTLNHNVMYWYQQKSSQAPKLLFHYYDKDFNNEADTPDNFQSRRPNTSFCFLDIRSPGLGDTAMYLCATSRDRGYGNGYTFGSGTRLTVV.

This sequence joins TRBV29-1 and TRBJ2-3; D may correspond to TRBD1 or TRBD2 (6 bases each). Germline V CDR1 and CDR2: SQVTM, ANQGSEA. This CDR3 is 16 amino acids long. Trimming stripped 6 bases from V and 2 bases from J, with 21 bases between. CDR3 in DNA: TGCAGCGTGCTAGGGGGGTCTCAAAGCCCCACAGATACGCAGTATTTT. It codes for CSVLGGSQSPTDTQYF.

The V and J genes are TRBV29-1 and TRBJ2-3, with 9 positions matching TRBD1. The CDR3 runs to 17 residues. The junction had 12 bases not matched to a gene; V was cut back by 5 bases and J by 0 bases. CDR1 is SQVTM, CDR2 ANQGSEA, per germline. The CDR3 DNA reads as TGCAGCGTTATAGTCCGACAGGGGGGCGTTAGCACAGATACGCAGTATTTT. Translation gives CSVIVRQGGVSTDTQYF.

V usage is TRBV7-6 and J usage is TRBJ2-1; D not resolved. Germline V gene data show CDR1 as SGHVS and CDR2 as FNYEAQ. V lost 5 bases to trimming and J lost 7 bases, with 9 bases between them. The CDR3 sequence is 12 residues long. CDR3 residues: CASSPHGNEQFF. CDR3 coding DNA: TGTGCCAGCAGCCCTCACGGGAATGAGCAGTTCTTC.

The chain combines TRBV19 with TRBJ2-1; D might be TRBD1 (6 bases). There are 12 residues in the CDR3. Germline V gene lookup returns CDR1 LNHDA and CDR2 SQIVND (reference sequence). Trimming stripped 5 bases from V and 6 bases from J, with 8 bases between. The CDR3 sequence: CASSPQGNEQFF. DNA of the CDR3: TGTGCCAGTAGTCCACAGGGCAATGAGCAGTTCTTC.

The chain is built from TRBV25-1 and TRBJ2-3; D is possibly TRBD2 (5 bases). Trimming left V 1 base short and J 4 bases short, with 9 bases between. The CDR3 has 14 amino acids. Germline V gene lookup returns CDR1 MGHDK and CDR2 SYGVNS. This chain's CDR3 is CASSEWVSADTQYF. The CDR3 nucleotides read TGTGCCAGCAGTGAATGGGTTAGCGCAGATACGCAGTATTTT.

J is TRBJ2-1 and V is TRBV29-1; 9 bases align to TRBD1. CDR3 length: 14 amino acids. V shed 3 bases and J 7 bases; nucleotides not matched to a gene: 7. In germline, CDR1 is SQVTM, CDR2 ANQGSEA. The CDR3 nucleotides are TGCAGCGTTGAGGAACACAGGGGGCTTAATGAGCAGTTCTTC. Its protein product is CSVEEHRGLNEQFF.

This rearrangement joins TRBV7-2 to TRBJ1-5, with D tentatively TRBD1 (5 bases). CDR3 size: 16 residues. Trimming pared 1 base from V and 0 bases from J, leaving 10 bases between. Germline V lookup: CDR1 SGHTA, CDR2 FQGNSA. The CDR3 DNA reads as TGTGCCAGCAGCTTAGGAGGGGCGATTAGCAATCAGCCCCAGCATTTT. It encodes CASSLGGAISNQPQHF.

Remarks on this clone: Other DNA variants within this sample encode the same CDR3. The chain combines TRBV10-3 with TRBJ2-1; a weak D match, TRBD1 (6 bases). Germline assignment: CDR1 ENHRY and CDR2 SYGVKD. The CDR3 contains 14 residues. V was shortened by 0 bases and J by 3 bases, with 6 bases between the two germline ends. CDR3 region: CAISESGGYNEQFF. CDR3 bases: TGTGCCATCAGTGAGTCAGGGGGCTACAATGAGCAGTTCTTC.

This clone came up once. V gene TRBV27 combines with J gene TRBJ2-1; D is unresolved. CDR1 MNHEY and CDR2 SMNVEV come from the germline V gene (reference sequence). This CDR3 is built from 17 residues. Trimming stripped 2 bases from V and 6 bases from J, with 20 bases between. The CDR3 protein is CASSLNGVGALPNEQFF. Written as DNA, the CDR3 is TGTGCCAGCAGTTTAAATGGAGTCGGCGCCCTCCCCAATGAGCAGTTCTTC.

This sequence joins TRBV29-1 and TRBJ2-7; 8 bases are shared with TRBD1. With 4 bases clipped from V and 0 bases from J, the junction kept 5 bases outside the gene matches. Germline V gives CDR1 SQVTM, CDR2 ANQGSEA. The CDR3 consists of 14 residues. CDR3 in amino acids: CSVADRGHSYEQYF. For the CDR3, the DNA is TGCAGCGTTGCCGACAGGGGACACTCCTACGAGCAGTACTTC.

The J gene is TRBJ2-7, the V gene TRBV2; 10 bases are shared with TRBD1. V shed 7 bases and J 6 bases; nucleotides not matched to a gene: 12. Germline loops: CDR1 SNHLY, CDR2 FYNNEI. The CDR3 totals 15 residues. The chain's CDR3 is CASTPRGQGIIEQYF. CDR3 nucleotide sequence: TGTGCCAGCACCCCGAGGGGACAGGGGATCATCGAGCAGTACTTC.

The rearrangement uses TRBV4-3 and TRBJ1-1; 8 positions agree with TRBD1. This CDR3 is 15 amino acids long. V was pared by 1 base and J by 1 base, with 2 bases of the junction left unmatched. CDR1 and CDR2 (germline): LGHNA, YSLEER. The CDR3 spells CASSQGTGTNTEAFF. The CDR3 DNA reads TGCGCCAGCAGCCAAGGGACAGGGACGAACACTGAAGCTTTCTTT.